This T cell receptor (beta chain) was sequenced during a study of spatial heterogeneity in lung cancer. TCRdb recomputed calls from the 5' RACE reads with MiXCR, one row per CDR3 protein. The table shows around 45,000 distinct CDR3 sequences, with around 15% occurring only once. This clonotype came up many times. The CDR3 has 15 residues. Trimming at V came to 3 bases and at J to 4 bases, leaving 7 bases not matched to a gene. Germline V gene sequence: CDR1 MGHRA, CDR2 YSYEKL. Time point denoted: sample taken at primary tumor resection. Unsorted tumor, nontumor lung tissue or cryopreserved PBMC supplied the whole RNA.

This TCR was recovered from a male donor with early-stage non-small cell lung cancer. This rearrangement joins TRBV4-1 to TRBJ2-7; 9 bases fit TRBD2. Specimen: PBMCs, collected at surgery. DNA of the CDR3: TGCGCCAGCAGCCACAGTAGCGGGAGAGGATACGAGCAGTACTTC. Translated, it gives CASSHSSGRGYEQYF.